A single T cell receptor (beta chain) is shown here with its context. Two negative PCRs, clearance, or symptom resolution were required of recovered Cohort 3 donors. Generated by immunoSEQ multiplex PCR, the TCRdb table keeps only in-frame clones and is missing some. Here the sample spans over 150,000 clones, around 80% being singletons. The data derive from a study of blood T cell repertoires in COVID-19. Study-level information: Specimens from acute and convalescent COVID-19 originated in the United States, Italy and Spain.

CDR1 MRHNA and CDR2 SNTAGT come from the germline V gene. Unmatched junction bases numbered 6, after V lost 6 bases and J lost 5 bases. The CDR3 consists of 15 residues. V is TRBV6-4 and J is TRBJ2-1, with 11 nucleotides matching TRBD2. Material: PBMCs or T cells enriched from blood (not recorded which). This TCR was recovered from a man aged 50-60 years who had recovered from COVID-19. The CDR3 DNA sequence: TGTGCCAGCAGCGAAACTAGCGGGGGAAACAATGAGCAGTTCTTC. It specifies CASSETSGGNNEQFF.